The 10 T cell receptor beta chains below were found in one sample sequenced in a study of T-cell memory formation after mild COVID-19. TCRdb re-derived calls from the 5' RACE reads in MiXCR, one entry per CDR3 protein. The profile shows fewer than 700,000 distinct CDR3 sequences, roughly 21% of them singletons. The sample was PBMCs or a T cell subset sorted from them (not recorded which). The receptors shown here come from an adult woman who had mild COVID-19 (a few samples of this study predate the infection). Cell type and time point are not known.

This clonotype occurred a few times. The genes are TRBV29-1 and TRBJ2-7; TRBD1 agrees at 10 bases. V lost 6 bases and J lost 5; bases outside the gene matches: 10. The length of the CDR3 is 14 residues. CDR1 and CDR2 from the germline V gene are SQVTM and ANQGSEA. The CDR3 reads CSVRQGARVHEQYF. The DNA of the CDR3 is TGCAGCGTGCGACAGGGGGCGCGGGTCCACGAGCAGTACTTC.

The rearrangement links TRBV2 to TRBJ2-3, with 9 bases fitting TRBD1. The CDR3 is 15 residues long. Germline V gene lookup returns CDR1 SNHLY and CDR2 FYNNEI. Trimming removed 2 bases from V and 4 bases from J; junction bases left unmatched: 4. The CDR3 here is CASSERRQGADTQYF. For the CDR3, the DNA is TGTGCCAGCAGTGAACGGAGACAGGGGGCAGATACGCAGTATTTT.

This clonotype was detected a few times. The chain has TRBV6-1 and TRBJ2-7; the match to TRBD1 covers 7 bases. Germline assignment: CDR1 MNHNS and CDR2 SASEGT. The CDR3 is made up of 13 amino acids. V lost 5 bases to trimming and J lost 3 bases; unmatched junction nucleotides: 4. The CDR3 DNA is TGTGCCAGCAGTTGGGGACAGATCTACGAGCAGTACTTC. Amino acids: CASSWGQIYEQYF.

V and J are TRBV7-3 and TRBJ2-5; no clear D. The CDR3 sequence is 13 residues long. CDR1 is SGHTA, CDR2 FQGTGA, per germline. With 4 bases removed from V and 5 bases from J, the gap between germline ends came to 11 bases. The CDR3, as DNA: TGTGCCAGCAGCTGGGCAGTTAGGGAGACCCAGTACTTC. Translated: CASSWAVRETQYF.

This clonotype was seen a few times. This chain connects TRBV27 to TRBJ2-3, with D hard to call. Per germline, CDR1 MNHEY and CDR2 SMNVEV (reference sequence). V shed 2 bases and J shed 0 bases, with 6 bases lying between them. This CDR3 is 14 amino acids long. The CDR3 DNA reads TGTGCCAGCAGTTTACAGTTGAGCACAGATACGCAGTATTTT. Amino acid sequence: CASSLQLSTDTQYF.

A remark on this clonotype: This sequence may be a read error, since a much larger clone differs from it by one base. The chain employs TRBV12-3 or TRBV12-4 and TRBJ2-3; 8 bases agree with TRBD2. With 10 bases clipped from V and 1 base from J, the junction kept 10 bases outside the gene matches. The CDR3 contains 15 residues. The CDR3 bases are TGTGCCAACAGCCCGACGGGGGGGGGCACAGATACGCAGTATTTT. Translation gives CANSPTGGGTDTQYF.

A few counts support this clonotype. The V and J genes are TRBV3-1 and TRBJ2-7; a weak D match, TRBD2 (6 bases). The CDR3 is 13 amino acids. Germline lookup yields CDR1 LGHDT and CDR2 YNNKEL (reference sequence). Trimming removed 7 bases at V and 1 base at J, with 11 bases between. The CDR3 region is CASKAGPSYEQYF. CDR3 nucleotide sequence: TGTGCCAGCAAGGCGGGACCATCCTACGAGCAGTACTTC.

This clonotype was recorded a few times. The rearrangement joins TRBV6-6 to TRBJ1-4; no clear D. CDR3 length: 13 amino acids. Trimming removed 0 bases from V and 10 bases from J, with 9 bases in between. The germline gives CDR1 MNHNY, CDR2 SVGAGI (reference sequence). The CDR3, as DNA: TGTGCCAGCAGTTACTCGACCCCCGGAAAACTGTTTTTT. Protein: CASSYSTPGKLFF.

This clonotype was detected a few times. The V call is TRBV5-1, the J call TRBJ2-3; 8 nucleotides line up with TRBD1. This CDR3 is 15 amino acids long. CDR1 SGHRS and CDR2 YFSETQ come from the germline V gene. V dropped 0 bases and J dropped 2; count of bases not matched to a gene: 2. The CDR3 DNA reads as TGCGCCAGCAGCTTGGGGACAGGGTACACAGATACGCAGTATTTT. Its translation is CASSLGTGYTDTQYF.

Only a few counts were recorded for this clonotype. The chain uses TRBV7-9 and TRBJ2-7; a possible D gene is TRBD1 (5 bases). The germline gives CDR1 SEHNR, CDR2 FQNEAQ (reference sequence). The ends were cut back, 3 bases at V and 6 bases at J, with 12 bases in the middle. This CDR3 contains 13 residues. CDR3 nucleotide sequence: TGTGCCAGCAGCTTCCGGACACCCGGCGAGCAGTACTTC. The encoded protein is CASSFRTPGEQYF.